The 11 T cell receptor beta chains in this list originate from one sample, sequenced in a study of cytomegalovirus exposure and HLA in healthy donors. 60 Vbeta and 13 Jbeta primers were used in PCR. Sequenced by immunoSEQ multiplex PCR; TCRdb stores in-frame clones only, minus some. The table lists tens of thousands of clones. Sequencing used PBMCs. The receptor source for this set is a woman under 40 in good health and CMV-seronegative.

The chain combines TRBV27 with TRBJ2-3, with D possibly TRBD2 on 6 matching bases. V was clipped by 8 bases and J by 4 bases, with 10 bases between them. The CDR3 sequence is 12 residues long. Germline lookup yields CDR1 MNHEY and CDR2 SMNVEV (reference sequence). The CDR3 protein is CASGTGPDTQYF. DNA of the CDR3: TGTGCCAGCGGGACTGGTCCAGATACGCAGTATTTT.

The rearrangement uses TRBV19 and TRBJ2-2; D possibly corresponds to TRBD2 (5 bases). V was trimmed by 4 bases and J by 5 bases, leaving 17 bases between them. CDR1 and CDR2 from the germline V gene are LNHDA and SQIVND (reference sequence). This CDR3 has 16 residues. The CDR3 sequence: CASSTMPGRGTGELFF. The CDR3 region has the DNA TGTGCCAGTAGTACCATGCCGGGTAGAGGGACCGGGGAGCTGTTTTTT.

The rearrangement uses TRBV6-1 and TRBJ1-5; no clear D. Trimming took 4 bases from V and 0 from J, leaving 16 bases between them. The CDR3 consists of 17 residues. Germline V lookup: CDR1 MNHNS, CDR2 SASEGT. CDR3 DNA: TGTGCCAGCAGTGCTTCCTCCGGGATGGATAGCAATCAGCCCCAGCATTTT. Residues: CASSASSGMDSNQPQHF.

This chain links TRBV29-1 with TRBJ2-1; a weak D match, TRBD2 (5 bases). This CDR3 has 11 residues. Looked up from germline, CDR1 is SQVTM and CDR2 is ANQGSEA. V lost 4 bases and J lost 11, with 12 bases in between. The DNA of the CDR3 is TGCAGCGTTGTTGAAGCGGTCAAGCAGTTCTTC. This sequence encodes CSVVEAVKQFF.

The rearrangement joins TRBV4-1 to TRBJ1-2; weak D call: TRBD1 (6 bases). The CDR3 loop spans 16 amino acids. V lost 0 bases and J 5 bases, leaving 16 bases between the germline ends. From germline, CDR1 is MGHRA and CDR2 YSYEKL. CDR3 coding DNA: TGCGCCAGCAGCCAAGATCCTGGCCAGGGGAATTATGGCTACACCTTC. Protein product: CASSQDPGQGNYGYTF.

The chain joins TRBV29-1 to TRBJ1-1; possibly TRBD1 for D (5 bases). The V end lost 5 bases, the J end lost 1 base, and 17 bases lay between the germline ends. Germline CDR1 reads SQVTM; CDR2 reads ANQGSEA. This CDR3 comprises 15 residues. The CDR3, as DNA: TGCAGCGTTCTCTACAGGACGGACCCGAACACTGAAGCTTTCTTT. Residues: CSVLYRTDPNTEAFF. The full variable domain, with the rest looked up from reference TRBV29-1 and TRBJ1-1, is SAVISQKPSRDICQRGTSLTIQCQVDSQVTMMFWYRQQPGQSLTLIATANQGSEATYESGFVIDKFPISRPNLTFSTLTVSNMSPEDSSIYLCSVLYRTDPNTEAFFGQGTRLTVV.

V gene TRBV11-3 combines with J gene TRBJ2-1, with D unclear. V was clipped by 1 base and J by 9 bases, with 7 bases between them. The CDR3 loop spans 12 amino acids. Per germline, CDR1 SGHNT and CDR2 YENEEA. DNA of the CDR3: TGTGCCAGCAGCTTAGGTTCGTCTGAGCAGTTCTTC. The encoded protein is CASSLGSSEQFF.

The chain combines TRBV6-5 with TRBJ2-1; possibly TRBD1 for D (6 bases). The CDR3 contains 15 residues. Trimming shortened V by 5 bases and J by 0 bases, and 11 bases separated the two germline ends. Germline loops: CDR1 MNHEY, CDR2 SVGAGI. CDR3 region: CASSLDRSSYNEQFF. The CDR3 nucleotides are TGTGCCAGCAGTCTTGACAGGAGCTCCTACAATGAGCAGTTCTTC.

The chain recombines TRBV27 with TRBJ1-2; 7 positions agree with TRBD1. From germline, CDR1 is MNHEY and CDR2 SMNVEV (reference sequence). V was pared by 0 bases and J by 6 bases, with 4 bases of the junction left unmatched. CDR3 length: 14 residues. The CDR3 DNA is TGTGCCAGCAGTTTATCGTACAGGGGAGATGGCTACACCTTC. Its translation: CASSLSYRGDGYTF.

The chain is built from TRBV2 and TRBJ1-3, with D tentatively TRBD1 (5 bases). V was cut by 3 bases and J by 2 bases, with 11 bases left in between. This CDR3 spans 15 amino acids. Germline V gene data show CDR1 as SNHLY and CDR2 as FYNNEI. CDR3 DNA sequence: TGTGCCAGCAGTGAGGGGGGAATCGCTGGAAACACCATATATTTT. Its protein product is CASSEGGIAGNTIYF.

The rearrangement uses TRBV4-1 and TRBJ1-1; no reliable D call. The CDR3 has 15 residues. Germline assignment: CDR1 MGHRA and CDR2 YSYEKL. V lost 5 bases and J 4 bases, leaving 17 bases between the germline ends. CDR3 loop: CASSYLTAFGTEAFF. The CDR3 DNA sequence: TGCGCCAGCAGCTACCTAACAGCTTTTGGCACTGAAGCTTTCTTT.